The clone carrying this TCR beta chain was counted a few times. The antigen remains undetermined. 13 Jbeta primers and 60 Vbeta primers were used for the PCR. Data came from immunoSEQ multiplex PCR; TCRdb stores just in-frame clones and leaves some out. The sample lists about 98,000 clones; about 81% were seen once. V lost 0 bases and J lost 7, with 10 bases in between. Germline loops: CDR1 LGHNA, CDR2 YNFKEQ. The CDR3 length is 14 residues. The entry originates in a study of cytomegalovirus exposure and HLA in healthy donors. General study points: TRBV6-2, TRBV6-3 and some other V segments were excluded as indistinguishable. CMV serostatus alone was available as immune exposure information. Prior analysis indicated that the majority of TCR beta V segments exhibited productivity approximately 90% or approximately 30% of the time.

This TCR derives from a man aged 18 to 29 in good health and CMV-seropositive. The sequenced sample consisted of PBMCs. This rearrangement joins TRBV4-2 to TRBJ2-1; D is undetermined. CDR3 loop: CASSQDLFANEQFF. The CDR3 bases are TGTGCCAGCAGCCAAGATCTGTTTGCGAATGAGCAGTTCTTC.